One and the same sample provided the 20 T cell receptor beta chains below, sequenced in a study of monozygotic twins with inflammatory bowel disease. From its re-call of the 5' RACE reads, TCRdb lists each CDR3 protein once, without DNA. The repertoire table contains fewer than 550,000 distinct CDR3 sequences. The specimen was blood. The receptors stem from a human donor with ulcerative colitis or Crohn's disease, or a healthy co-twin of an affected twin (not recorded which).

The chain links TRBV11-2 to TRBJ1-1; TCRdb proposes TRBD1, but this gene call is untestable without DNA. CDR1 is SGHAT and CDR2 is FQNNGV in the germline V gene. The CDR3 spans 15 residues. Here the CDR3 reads CASSLPGTGGAAAFF.

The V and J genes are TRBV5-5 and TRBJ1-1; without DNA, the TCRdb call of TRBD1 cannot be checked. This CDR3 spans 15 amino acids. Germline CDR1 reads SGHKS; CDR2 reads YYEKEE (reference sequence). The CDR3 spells CASSSIKGVVTEAFF.

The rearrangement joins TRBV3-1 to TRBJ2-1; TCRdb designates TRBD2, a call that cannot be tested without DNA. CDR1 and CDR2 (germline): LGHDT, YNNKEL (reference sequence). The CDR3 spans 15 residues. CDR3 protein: CASCPGEGTYNEQFF.

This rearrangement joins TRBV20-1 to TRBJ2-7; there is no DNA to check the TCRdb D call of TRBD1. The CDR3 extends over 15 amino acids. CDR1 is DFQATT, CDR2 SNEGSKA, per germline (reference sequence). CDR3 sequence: CSARVSGAVPDEQYF.

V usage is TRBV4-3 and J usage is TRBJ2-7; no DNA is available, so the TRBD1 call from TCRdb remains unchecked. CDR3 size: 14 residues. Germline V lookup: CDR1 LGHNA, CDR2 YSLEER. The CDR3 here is CASSQVAGHSEQYF.

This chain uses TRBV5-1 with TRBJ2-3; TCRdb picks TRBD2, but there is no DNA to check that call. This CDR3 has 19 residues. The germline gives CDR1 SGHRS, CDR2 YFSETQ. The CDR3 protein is CASSSPGLAGGRVTDTQYF.

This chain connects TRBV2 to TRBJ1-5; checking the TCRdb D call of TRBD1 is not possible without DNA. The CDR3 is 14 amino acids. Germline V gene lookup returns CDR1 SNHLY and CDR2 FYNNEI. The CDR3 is CASSGPDTNQPQHF.

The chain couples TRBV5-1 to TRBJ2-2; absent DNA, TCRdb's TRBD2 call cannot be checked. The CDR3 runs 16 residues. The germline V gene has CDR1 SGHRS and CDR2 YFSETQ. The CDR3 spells CASSFRLAGNTGELFF. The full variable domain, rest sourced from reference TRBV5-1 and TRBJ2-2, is KAGVTQTPRYLIKTRGQQVTLSCSPISGHRSVSWYQQTPGQGLQFLFEYFSETQRNKGNFPGRFSGRQFSNSRSEMNVSTLELGDSALYLCASSFRLAGNTGELFFGEGSRLTVL.

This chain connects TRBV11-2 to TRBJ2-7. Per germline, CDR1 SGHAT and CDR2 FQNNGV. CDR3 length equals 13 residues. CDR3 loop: CASSNPSTYEQYF.

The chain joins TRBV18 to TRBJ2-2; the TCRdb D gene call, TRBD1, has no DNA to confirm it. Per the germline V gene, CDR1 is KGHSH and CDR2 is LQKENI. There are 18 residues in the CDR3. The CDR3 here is CASSITAAYAPNTGELFF.

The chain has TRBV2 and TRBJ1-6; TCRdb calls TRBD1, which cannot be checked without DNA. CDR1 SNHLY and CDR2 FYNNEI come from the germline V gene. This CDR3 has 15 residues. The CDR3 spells CASSGPGATDSPLHF.

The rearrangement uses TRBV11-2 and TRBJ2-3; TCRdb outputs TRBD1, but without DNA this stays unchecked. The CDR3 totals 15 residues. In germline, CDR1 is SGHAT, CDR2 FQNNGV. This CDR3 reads CASSLAVGQVYTQYF.

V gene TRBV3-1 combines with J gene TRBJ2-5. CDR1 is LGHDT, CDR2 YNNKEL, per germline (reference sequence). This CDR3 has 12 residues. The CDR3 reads CASSQDPETQYF.

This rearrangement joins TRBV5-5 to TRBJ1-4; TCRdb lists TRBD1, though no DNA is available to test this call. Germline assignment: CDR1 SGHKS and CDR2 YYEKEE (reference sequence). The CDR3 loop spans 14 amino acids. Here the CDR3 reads CASSRQGMGEKLFF. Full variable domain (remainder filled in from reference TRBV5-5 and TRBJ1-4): DAGVTQSPTHLIKTRGQQVTLRCSPISGHKSVSWYQQVLGQGPQFIFQYYEKEERGRGNFPDRFSARQFPNYSSELNVNALLLGDSALYLCASSRQGMGEKLFFGSGTQLSVL.

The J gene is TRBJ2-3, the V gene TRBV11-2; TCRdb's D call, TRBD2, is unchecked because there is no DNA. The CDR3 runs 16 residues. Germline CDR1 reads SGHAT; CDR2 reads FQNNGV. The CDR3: CASSLWEREDPDTQYF. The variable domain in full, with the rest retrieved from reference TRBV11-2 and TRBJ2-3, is EAGVAQSPRYKIIEKRQSVAFWCNPISGHATLYWYQQILGQGPKLLIQFQNNGVVDDSQLPKDRFSAERLKGVDSTLKIQPAKLEDSAVYLCASSLWEREDPDTQYFGPGTRLTVL.

Here the CDR3 reads CATMGDPYNEQFF. The J gene is TRBJ2-1, the V gene TRBV28; TCRdb's D call of TRBD1 is untestable without DNA. CDR1 and CDR2 (germline): MDHEN, SYDVKM. There are 13 residues in the CDR3.

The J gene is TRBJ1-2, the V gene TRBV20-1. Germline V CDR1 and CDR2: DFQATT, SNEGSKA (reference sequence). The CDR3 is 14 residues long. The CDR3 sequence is CSARDGGANYGYTF.

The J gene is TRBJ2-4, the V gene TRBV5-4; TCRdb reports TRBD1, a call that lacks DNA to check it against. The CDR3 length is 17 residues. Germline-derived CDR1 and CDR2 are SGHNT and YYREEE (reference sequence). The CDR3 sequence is CASSVGQAALAKNIQYF.

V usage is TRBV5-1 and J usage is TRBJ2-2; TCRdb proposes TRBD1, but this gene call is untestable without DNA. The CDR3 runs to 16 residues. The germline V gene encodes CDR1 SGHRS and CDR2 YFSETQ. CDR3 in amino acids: CASSLQGGTNTGELFF.

The CDR3: CSARQTDRGAYGYTF. This chain joins TRBV20-1 and TRBJ1-2; TCRdb lists TRBD1, though no DNA is available to test this call. The CDR3 runs to 15 residues. Germline V gives CDR1 DFQATT, CDR2 SNEGSKA (reference sequence).